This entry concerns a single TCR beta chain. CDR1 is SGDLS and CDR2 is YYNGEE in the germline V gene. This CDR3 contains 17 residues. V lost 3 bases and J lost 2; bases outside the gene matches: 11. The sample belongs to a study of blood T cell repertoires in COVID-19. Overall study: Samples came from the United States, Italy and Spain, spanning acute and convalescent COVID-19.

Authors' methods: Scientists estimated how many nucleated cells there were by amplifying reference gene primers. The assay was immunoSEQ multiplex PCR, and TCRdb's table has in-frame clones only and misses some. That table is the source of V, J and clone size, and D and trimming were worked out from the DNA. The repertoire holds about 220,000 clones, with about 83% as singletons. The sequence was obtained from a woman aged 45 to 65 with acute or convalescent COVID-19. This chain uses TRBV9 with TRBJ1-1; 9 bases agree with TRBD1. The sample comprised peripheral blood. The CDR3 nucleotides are TGTGCCAGCAGCGAACGACAGGGACAGGGCGCTAACACTGAAGCTTTCTTT. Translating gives CASSERQGQGANTEAFF.